Listed here is a single T cell receptor beta chain. The data were taken from a study of identical twins. MiXCR, applied by TCRdb to the 5' RACE reads, yields one record per CDR3 protein. There are some 210,000 distinct CDR3 sequences in the sample; roughly 15% occur only once, and 35% to 45% lies in the top ten. These data are also associated with another study on T cells expressing NK-cell markers.

This sequence originates from a woman aged 18-29 years in good health. Sequenced input: CD8+ T cells sorted from blood.

In DNA form, the CDR3 reads TGTGCCACCAGCACCCAGGGGACTAGCGGGAAGGGCGGGGAGCTGTTTTTT. It encodes CATSTQGTSGKGGELFF. The chain joins TRBV15 to TRBJ2-2; the match to TRBD2 covers 13 bases. V dropped 4 bases and J dropped 7; count of bases not matched to a gene: 9. This CDR3 is 17 amino acids long. Germline values: CDR1 LNHNV, CDR2 YYDKDF (reference sequence).